Described below is a single TCR beta chain sequence and its context. Its specificity is unknown. CDR1 is SGHNT, CDR2 YENEEA, per germline. CDR3 length: 16 residues. Germline trimming cut 1 base from V and 6 bases from J; bases unmatched to any gene: 9. The sample is drawn from a study of vaccination and CD4 T cells after COVID-19. Study-level findings and limits: A median of 86.3% of reactive clones, in convalescent patients, became evident only post-vaccination.

Described treatment: approximately 10-day PBMC culture with coronavirus spike peptide pools or control peptides (ViraFEST assay). The Oncomine TCR Beta short-read assay was applied to DNA of cultured CD4+ T cells. TCRdb analysed the PCR reads with MiXCR anew, one entry per CDR3 protein. Of around 19,000 distinct CDR3 sequences in the sample, around 50% are singletons; the top ten hold less than 8%. The chain couples TRBV11-3 to TRBJ1-2, with 9 bases matching TRBD1. Sample: CD4+ T cells from blood, cultured in vitro. The TCR comes from a human donor who had recovered from COVID-19. CDR3 amino acids: CASSLATGTGRNGYTF. DNA of the CDR3: TGTGCCAGCAGCTTAGCGACCGGGACAGGGAGGAATGGCTACACCTTC.